This is a list of T cell receptor beta chains from one sample in a study of identifying expanded T cells in peripheral blood. The table came from immunoSEQ multiplex PCR; TCRdb's copy has only in-frame clones and leaves some out. Of roughly 100,000 clones listed, 88% are singletons. The material sequenced was blood. These TCRs come from a person aged 18 to 70 in good health. Each CDR3 is given with its conserved first and last residue. A D gene is named only where the DNA matches it firmly. Rows give clone size only sometimes, using once, few, many, or a class for an expanded clone.

CDR3,DNA,J,size,V,D
CASSLGPEQFF,TGTGCCAGCAGCTTGGGTCCAGAGCAGTTCTTC,TRBJ2-1,NA,TRBV5-4,NA
CASSDRRISGVWETQYF,TGTGCCAGCAGTGATCGTAGAATTTCGGGGGTATGGGAGACCCAGTACTTC,TRBJ2-5,once,TRBV25-1,NA
CASTQDTTNTEAFF,TGCGCCAGCACCCAAGACACTACTAACACTGAAGCTTTCTTT,TRBJ1-1,NA,TRBV4-1,NA
CASSDQGREAFF,TGTGCCAGCAGTGATCAGGGAAGAGAAGCTTTCTTT,TRBJ1-1,medium-sized,TRBV2,NA
CASSFLVNSYNEQFF,TGTGCCAGCAGCTTCCTAGTCAACTCCTACAATGAGCAGTTCTTC,TRBJ2-1,NA,TRBV5-6,NA
CASSRRQGASYGYTF,TGCGCCAGCAGCCGCAGACAGGGGGCATCCTATGGCTACACCTTC,TRBJ1-2,once,TRBV4-3,TRBD1
CASSDSNRDNTEAFF,TGTGCCAGCAGTGACTCGAACAGGGATAACACTGAAGCTTTCTTT,TRBJ1-1,NA,TRBV6-4,NA
CASRPVEGQRSGKLFF,TGTGCCAGCAGGCCAGTGGAGGGACAGCGATCCGGAAAACTGTTTTTT,TRBJ1-4,NA,TRBV28,TRBD1
CASSLLRETNTGELFF,TGTGCCAGCAGCTTACTGCGGGAGACGAACACCGGGGAGCTGTTTTTT,TRBJ2-2,NA,TRBV7-2,TRBD2
CASSSTLRETQYF,TGTGCCAGCAGCTCGACCCTCCGGGAGACCCAGTACTTC,TRBJ2-5,NA,TRBV7-3,NA
CASSARDSSYEQYF,TGTGCCAGCAGCGCAAGGGACAGCTCCTACGAGCAGTACTTC,TRBJ2-7,NA,TRBV9,TRBD1
CASSLWNQPQHF,TGTGCCAGCAGCCTATGGAATCAGCCCCAGCATTTT,TRBJ1-5,NA,TRBV7-2,NA
CASSLEGAVYNSPLHF,TGTGCCAGCAGCTTAGAGGGGGCGGTCTATAATTCACCCCTCCACTTT,TRBJ1-6,NA,TRBV7-9,TRBD1
CASGQNLGNQPQHF,TGTGCCAGCGGCCAAAACTTAGGCAATCAGCCCCAGCATTTT,TRBJ1-5,few,TRBV7-2,NA
CASSLSLEDEQFF,TGCGCCAGCAGCTTGTCGCTTGAGGATGAGCAGTTCTTC,TRBJ2-1,NA,TRBV5-1,NA
CASSALATNEKLFF,TGTGCCAGCAGCGCTTTAGCAACTAATGAAAAACTGTTTTTT,TRBJ1-4,NA,TRBV9,NA
CSVLGQGSYNEQFF,TGCAGCGTTTTGGGACAGGGCTCCTACAATGAGCAGTTCTTC,TRBJ2-1,NA,TRBV29-1,TRBD1
CASTRGRSYGYTF,TGTGCCAGCACCCGGGGTAGATCTTATGGCTACACCTTC,TRBJ1-2,NA,TRBV7-8,NA
CASSLPKTPYTGELFF,TGTGCCAGCAGCTTACCGAAGACTCCTTATACCGGGGAGCTGTTTTTT,TRBJ2-2,NA,TRBV7-8,NA
CASSLVGTGFGTEAFF,TGTGCCAGCAGCTTGGTCGGGACAGGGTTTGGGACTGAAGCTTTCTTT,TRBJ1-1,once,TRBV5-6,TRBD1
CASSDSGASGGADTQYF,TGTGCCAGCAGTGACTCGGGAGCTAGCGGGGGCGCAGATACGCAGTATTTT,TRBJ2-3,few,TRBV6-4,TRBD2
CASSFTNTGELFF,TGTGCCAGCAGTTTCACGAACACCGGGGAGCTGTTTTTT,TRBJ2-2,once,TRBV6-5,NA
CASSSEPRLSYNEQFF,TGTGCCAGCAGCTCCGAGCCCCGGTTATCCTACAATGAGCAGTTCTTC,TRBJ2-1,NA,TRBV5-6,NA
CASSQGRLAGTDTQYF,TGTGCCAGCAGCCAGGGTCGACTAGCGGGTACAGATACGCAGTATTTT,TRBJ2-3,NA,TRBV14,TRBD2
CASSVGPFPDTQYF,TGTGCCAGCAGCGTAGGGCCATTTCCAGATACGCAGTATTTT,TRBJ2-3,NA,TRBV9,NA
CASSEATSLAGGSYNEQFF,TGTGCCAGCAGTGAAGCGACCTCACTAGCGGGCGGCTCCTACAATGAGCAGTTCTTC,TRBJ2-1,NA,TRBV2,TRBD2
CASSFLGVYEQYF,TGTGCCAGTAGTTTCCTAGGGGTCTACGAGCAGTACTTC,TRBJ2-7,few,TRBV19,NA
CASSEDTHYRRTEAFF,TGTGCCAGCAGTGAAGATACCCATTACCGGAGGACTGAAGCTTTCTTT,TRBJ1-1,NA,TRBV25-1,NA
CASSASGRTQSSYEQYF,TGTGCCAGCAGCGCTAGCGGGAGGACCCAGAGCTCCTACGAGCAGTACTTC,TRBJ2-7,NA,TRBV21-1,NA
CASSPRGGTGSEKLFF,TGTGCCAGTAGTCCCAGGGGTGGGACAGGTTCTGAAAAACTGTTTTTT,TRBJ1-4,NA,TRBV19,TRBD1
CASSDSSCGTSGSGGHEQYF,TGTGCCAGCAGTGACTCGAGCTGCGGCACTAGCGGGAGCGGGGGACACGAGCAGTACTTC,TRBJ2-7,NA,TRBV6-4,TRBD2
CASSGHEQYF,TGTGCCAGCAGTGGCCACGAGCAGTACTTC,TRBJ2-7,NA,TRBV2,NA
CASSYSGRNTEAFF,TGTGCCAGCAGTTACTCGGGGCGAAACACTGAAGCTTTCTTT,TRBJ1-1,few,TRBV6-5,NA
CASHPTGGAVGELFF,TGTGCCAGTCATCCGACAGGGGGCGCGGTCGGGGAGCTGTTTTTT,TRBJ2-2,NA,TRBV19,TRBD1
CASSDRYEQYF,TGTGCCAGCTCGGACAGGTACGAGCAGTACTTC,TRBJ2-7,NA,TRBV2,TRBD1
CASSLRASLQIYEQYF,TGTGCCAGCAGTTTACGCGCGAGCCTTCAAATCTACGAGCAGTACTTC,TRBJ2-7,NA,TRBV27,NA
CAWSVFRGGEAFF,TGTGCCTGGAGTGTATTCAGGGGCGGTGAAGCTTTCTTT,TRBJ1-1,NA,TRBV30,NA